The 17 T cell receptor beta chains below come from one sample, sequenced in a study of blood T cell repertoires in COVID-19. Measured with immunoSEQ multiplex PCR; TCRdb has only the in-frame clones, and not every one. The sample records approximately 250,000 clones, about 90% being singletons. Sequencing input: PBMCs or T cells enriched from blood (not recorded which). The receptors derive from a woman aged 25 to 39 with acute COVID-19.

The chain has TRBV6-5 and TRBJ1-3; the D is unclear. The CDR3 totals 13 residues. CDR1 and CDR2 (germline): MNHEY, SVGAGI. Trimming removed 8 bases from V and 0 bases from J, with 8 bases in between. This CDR3 is CASSGSSGNTIYF. The CDR3 DNA reads TGTGCCAGCTCCGGGAGCTCTGGAAACACCATATATTTT.

The chain is built from TRBV28 and TRBJ1-4; maybe TRBD1 (5 bases). The V gene lost 3 bases and the J gene lost 3 bases, with 8 bases spanning the gap. Looked up from germline, CDR1 is MDHEN and CDR2 is SYDVKM. CDR3 length equals 14 residues. This CDR3 is CASSLGLSNEKLFF. CDR3 DNA sequence: TGTGCCAGCAGTTTGGGACTATCTAATGAAAAACTGTTTTTT.

A few counts support this clone. The chain joins TRBV4-3 to TRBJ2-1, with D possibly TRBD2 on 6 matching bases. V was cut by 4 bases and J by 7 bases, with 11 bases left in between. CDR1 is LGHNA, CDR2 YSLEER, per germline. CDR3 length equals 13 residues. CDR3 in amino acids: CASSPLRGNEQFF. The CDR3 DNA sequence: TGCGCCAGCAGCCCCCTTCGGGGGAATGAGCAGTTCTTC.

J is TRBJ2-7 and V is TRBV7-3, with TRBD2 matching 12 bases. The junction had 7 bases not matched to a gene; V was cut back by 5 bases and J by 5 bases. Germline V gene lookup returns CDR1 SGHTA and CDR2 FQGTGA. The CDR3 runs 15 residues. The CDR3, as DNA: TGTGCCAGCAGCCCAACGGGACTAGCGGGTAACGAGCAGTACTTC. Translating gives CASSPTGLAGNEQYF. The whole variable domain, remainder taken from reference TRBV7-3 and TRBJ2-7, is GAGVSQTPSNKVTEKGKYVELRCDPISGHTALYWYRQSLGQGPEFLIYFQGTGAADDSGLPNDRFFAVRPEGSVSTLKIQRTERGDSAVYLCASSPTGLAGNEQYFGPGTRLTVT.

The genes are TRBV5-1 and TRBJ2-1; 8 bases are a match to TRBD1. The germline CDR1 and CDR2 sequences are SGHRS and YFSETQ. The CDR3 sequence is 15 residues long. Trimming at V came to 0 bases and at J to 8 bases, leaving 7 bases not matched to a gene. CDR3: CASSLDGTGSHEQFF. The CDR3 bases are TGCGCCAGCAGCTTGGATGGGACAGGATCGCATGAGCAGTTCTTC.

The chain joins TRBV12-3 or TRBV12-4 to TRBJ1-6; no reliable D call. The CDR3 contains 13 residues. Trimming took off 4 bases at V and 8 bases at J, with 9 bases between the two ends. The CDR3 nucleotides are TGTGCCAGCAGTTCGCCTCCGGATTCACCCCTCCACTTT. It yields the protein CASSSPPDSPLHF.

Only a few counts were recorded for this clone. The chain employs TRBV7-9 and TRBJ2-1, with 10 bases aligning to TRBD2. Trimming cost V 0 bases and J 15 bases; bases outside gene matches: 2. The CDR3 length is 12 residues. Per germline, CDR1 SEHNR and CDR2 FQNEAQ (reference sequence). CDR3 bases: TGTGCCAGCAGCTTAGCTAGCGGGAGGTTGTTCTTC. This translates into CASSLASGRLFF.

V gene TRBV5-8 combines with J gene TRBJ1-5; tentative D call: TRBD1 (5 bases). The CDR3 totals 10 residues. In germline, CDR1 is SGHTS, CDR2 YDEGEE. V gave up 7 bases and J gave up 14 bases, with 13 bases separating them. CDR3 protein: CASRGGMEHF. The CDR3, as DNA: TGTGCCAGCCGGGGGGGGATGGAGCATTTT.

The chain carries TRBV28 and TRBJ1-1; the D is unclear. This CDR3 has 14 residues. Germline V CDR1 and CDR2: MDHEN, SYDVKM. Trimming removed 6 bases at V and 4 bases at J, with 15 bases between. DNA for the CDR3: TGTGCCAGCAGCCTCCGAGGAGGCGGCACTGAAGCTTTCTTT. Residues: CASSLRGGGTEAFF.

This chain connects TRBV29-1 to TRBJ2-3; D gene uncertain. The germline V gene has CDR1 SQVTM and CDR2 ANQGSEA. The CDR3 covers 15 residues. The ends were cut back, 0 bases at V and 2 bases at J, with 12 bases in the middle. CDR3 sequence reads: CSVEDPPLSTDTQYF. The CDR3, as DNA: TGCAGCGTTGAAGATCCCCCCCTGTCCACAGATACGCAGTATTTT.

This CDR3 reads CASSPTRVFDQPQHF. The CDR3 DNA follows: TGTGCCAGCTCACCAACGCGCGTTTTTGATCAGCCCCAGCATTTT. The gene calls are TRBV18 and TRBJ1-5; D uncertain. The CDR3 spans 15 residues. CDR1 and CDR2 (germline): KGHSH, LQKENI. Between the trimmed V and J ends, which lost 2 bases and 5 bases, there was a span of 13 bases.

The chain uses TRBV29-1 and TRBJ2-5; 12 positions agree with TRBD2. The V gene's germline CDR1 is SQVTM and CDR2 ANQGSEA. Trimming cost V 6 bases and J 5 bases; bases outside gene matches: 13. CDR3 length equals 16 residues. Here the CDR3 reads CSVLIGLAGLGETQYF. CDR3 nucleotide sequence: TGCAGCGTCCTCATAGGACTAGCGGGATTGGGGGAGACCCAGTACTTC.

The chain combines TRBV18 with TRBJ1-1, with a weak D call TRBD1 (5 bases). CDR3 length equals 16 residues. The germline V gene encodes CDR1 KGHSH and CDR2 LQKENI. Between the trimmed V and J ends, which lost 0 bases and 5 bases, there was a span of 16 bases. The chain's CDR3 is CASSPPSSGVGTEAFF. The CDR3 DNA reads TGTGCCAGCTCACCACCGAGTTCGGGGGTTGGGACTGAAGCTTTCTTT. The whole variable domain, remainder taken from reference TRBV18 and TRBJ1-1, is NAGVMQNPRHLVRRRGQEARLRCSPMKGHSHVYWYRQLPEEGLKFMVYLQKENIIDESGMPKERFSAEFPKEGPSILRIQQVVRGDSAAYFCASSPPSSGVGTEAFFGQGTRLTVV.

The chain joins TRBV7-3 to TRBJ2-1, with 8 bases matching TRBD2. Trimming cost V 0 bases and J 3 bases; bases outside gene matches: 10. Germline-derived CDR1 and CDR2 are SGHTA and FQGTGA. The CDR3 loop spans 18 amino acids. The CDR3 DNA is TGTGCCAGCAGCTTAACAAATCTAGCGGGTAACCTCTACAATGAGCAGTTCTTC. It translates to CASSLTNLAGNLYNEQFF.

This rearrangement joins TRBV28 to TRBJ2-3, with 10 bases lining up with TRBD1. Trimming took 1 base from V and 3 from J; bases not matched to a gene: 4. The CDR3 contains 16 residues. Per the germline V gene, CDR1 is MDHEN and CDR2 is SYDVKM. This CDR3 reads CASSLSGQGTTDTQYF. For the CDR3, the DNA is TGTGCCAGCAGTTTATCGGGACAGGGGACGACAGATACGCAGTATTTT.

This rearrangement joins TRBV6-5 to TRBJ1-5; D not resolved. This CDR3 has 15 amino acids. Germline V gene sequence: CDR1 MNHEY, CDR2 SVGAGI. Trimming cost V 8 bases and J 2 bases, with 16 bases left between them. The CDR3 spells CASLESLFGNQPQHF. The DNA of the CDR3 is TGTGCCAGCCTGGAGAGTCTGTTCGGCAATCAGCCCCAGCATTTT.

The genes are TRBV20-1 and TRBJ2-1; D call uncertain. This CDR3 has 9 amino acids. Trimming removed 4 bases at V and 10 bases at J, with 5 bases between. In germline, CDR1 is DFQATT, CDR2 SNEGSKA (reference sequence). The CDR3 coding sequence is TGCAGTGCTATCGGGGAGCAGTTCTTC. Translation gives CSAIGEQFF.